Here is one T cell receptor beta chain with its context. Its antigen is as yet unknown. The sample originates from a study of OX40 agonist ivuxolimab in advanced cancers. Sequencing was performed with immunoSEQ multiplex PCR; in TCRdb, only in-frame clones are kept and a portion is missing. The sample consists of 55,000 to 65,000 clones, around 83% of them appearing once. Germline CDR1 LNHDA, CDR2 SQIVND (reference sequence). Unmatched junction bases numbered 6, after V lost 5 bases and J lost 7 bases. This CDR3 comprises 13 residues. Points from the study as a whole: CD4+ and CD8+ blood T cells expanded clonally by week 6 at 0.1 to 3.0 mg/kg. Averaging showed that CD8+ T cells had more expanded clones than CD4+ did.

The sampling schedule covered blood at baseline, cycle 4 day 1, and cycle 7 day 1. This TCR derives from an adult with an advanced solid tumor such as melanoma, head and neck, liver or kidney cancer. Specimen: CD4+ or CD8+ T cells sorted from blood, collected in a trial of the OX40 agonist ivuxolimab. V is TRBV19 and J is TRBJ2-5; 8 positions match TRBD1. The CDR3 bases are TGTGCCAGTAGTTCGCAGGGGGCTGGGACCCAGTACTTC. The encoded protein is CASSSQGAGTQYF.